A selection of T cell receptor beta chains follows, all from one sample in a study of shared clonotypes between healthy human individuals. Using immunoSEQ multiplex PCR, the repertoire was profiled, and TCRdb retains in-frame clones only, with some absent. In the table there are 2 million to 2.5 million clones, 90% to 95% of which are singletons. Sequencing input: naive CD4+ T cells sorted from blood. The receptors come from a man aged 18 to 30 in good health. Each CDR3 is given with its conserved first and last residue. The D gene is left open where the match is weak. Size values are once, few and many counts, or a class for expanded clones, and some rows have none.

D gene: NA
V gene: TRBV5-1
J gene: TRBJ1-6
clone size: NA
CDR3 protein: CASSQDGIDSPLHF
CDR3 DNA: TGCGCCAGCAGCCAGGACGGGATAGATTCACCCCTCCACTTT

D gene: NA
V gene: TRBV7-9
J gene: TRBJ2-2
clone size: NA
CDR3 protein: CASRLDLIGELFF
CDR3 DNA: TGTGCCAGCAGACTGGACTTAATCGGGGAGCTGTTTTTT

D gene: TRBD1
V gene: TRBV10-3
J gene: TRBJ1-2
clone size: once
CDR3 protein: CAISVDGQGIYGYTF
CDR3 DNA: TGTGCCATCAGTGTGGACGGACAGGGAATCTATGGCTACACCTTC

D gene: NA
V gene: TRBV6-5
J gene: TRBJ1-6
clone size: NA
CDR3 protein: CASSRGDSPLHF
CDR3 DNA: TGTGCCAGCAGTAGGGGAGATTCACCCCTCCACTTT

D gene: NA
V gene: TRBV9
J gene: TRBJ2-2
clone size: NA
CDR3 protein: CASSVETSRAGELFF
CDR3 DNA: TGTGCCAGCAGCGTAGAGACTTCTCGGGCCGGGGAGCTGTTTTTT

D gene: TRBD2
V gene: TRBV2
J gene: TRBJ2-1
clone size: NA
CDR3 protein: CASSEALVAGVRVNEQFF
CDR3 DNA: TGTGCCAGCAGTGAAGCGCTGGTAGCGGGAGTTAGGGTGAATGAGCAGTTCTTC

D gene: NA
V gene: TRBV10-3
J gene: TRBJ1-2
clone size: NA
CDR3 protein: CAISESRVAGDYGYTF
CDR3 DNA: TGTGCCATCAGTGAATCCCGGGTTGCGGGGGACTATGGCTACACCTTC

D gene: NA
V gene: TRBV4-3
J gene: TRBJ2-2
clone size: once
CDR3 protein: CASSQGPVTLNTGELFF
CDR3 DNA: TGCGCCAGCAGCCAGGGCCCCGTGACTTTAAACACCGGGGAGCTGTTTTTT

D gene: NA
V gene: TRBV27
J gene: TRBJ2-2
clone size: once
CDR3 protein: CASSPGAGELFF
CDR3 DNA: TGTGCCAGCAGTCCCGGTGCCGGGGAGCTGTTTTTT

D gene: NA
V gene: TRBV30
J gene: TRBJ2-2
clone size: NA
CDR3 protein: CAWRKGSNTGELFF
CDR3 DNA: TGTGCCTGGAGGAAAGGGTCGAACACCGGGGAGCTGTTTTTT

D gene: NA
V gene: TRBV5-6
J gene: TRBJ2-7
clone size: NA
CDR3 protein: CASSLTSYEQYF
CDR3 DNA: TGTGCCAGCAGCCTTACCTCGTACGAGCAGTACTTC

D gene: NA
V gene: TRBV30
J gene: TRBJ1-5
clone size: NA
CDR3 protein: CAWSHAGSLNQPQHF
CDR3 DNA: TGTGCCTGGAGTCACGCCGGGAGCCTGAATCAGCCCCAGCATTTT

D gene: NA
V gene: TRBV6-5
J gene: TRBJ1-6
clone size: NA
CDR3 protein: CASSSTGRSYNSPLHF
CDR3 DNA: TGTGCCAGCAGTTCTACGGGAAGATCCTATAATTCACCCCTCCACTTT

D gene: NA
V gene: TRBV28
J gene: TRBJ1-1
clone size: NA
CDR3 protein: CASSFGQGRREAFF
CDR3 DNA: TGTGCCAGCAGTTTCGGGCAGGGGCGAAGGGAAGCTTTCTTT

D gene: NA
V gene: TRBV18
J gene: TRBJ2-6
clone size: once
CDR3 protein: CASSPGVSPSGANVLTF
CDR3 DNA: TGTGCCAGCTCACCGGGGGTGTCCCCCTCTGGGGCCAACGTCCTGACTTTC

D gene: NA
V gene: TRBV18
J gene: TRBJ2-1
clone size: NA
CDR3 protein: CASSRSSALGYEQFF
CDR3 DNA: TGTGCCAGCTCAAGGTCTAGCGCGCTTGGGTATGAGCAGTTCTTC

D gene: NA
V gene: TRBV5-6
J gene: TRBJ1-2
clone size: NA
CDR3 protein: CASSHYQGYYGYTF
CDR3 DNA: TGTGCCAGCAGCCACTATCAGGGGTACTATGGCTACACCTTC

D gene: TRBD2
V gene: TRBV6-6
J gene: TRBJ2-7
clone size: NA
CDR3 protein: CASSYSKAGGSYEQYF
CDR3 DNA: TGTGCCAGCAGCTACTCTAAGGCGGGAGGGTCCTACGAGCAGTACTTC

D gene: NA
V gene: TRBV18
J gene: TRBJ1-1
clone size: NA
CDR3 protein: CASSLSQNTEAFF
CDR3 DNA: TGTGCCAGCTCACTGAGCCAGAACACTGAAGCTTTCTTT

D gene: NA
V gene: TRBV28
J gene: TRBJ1-5
clone size: NA
CDR3 protein: CASNGDRSQPQHF
CDR3 DNA: TGTGCCAGCAACGGGGATAGGAGTCAGCCCCAGCATTTT

D gene: NA
V gene: TRBV6-5
J gene: TRBJ2-3
clone size: NA
CDR3 protein: CASTRGSGTDTQYF
CDR3 DNA: TGTGCCAGCACCCGGGGTAGCGGCACAGATACGCAGTATTTT

D gene: TRBD1
V gene: TRBV2
J gene: TRBJ1-2
clone size: once
CDR3 protein: CASLQHRGTIGYTF
CDR3 DNA: TGTGCCAGCTTACAACACAGGGGAACCATCGGCTACACCTTC

D gene: NA
V gene: TRBV6-5
J gene: TRBJ2-7
clone size: NA
CDR3 protein: CASSRRQVAGEQYF
CDR3 DNA: TGTGCCAGCAGCCGCAGACAGGTCGCCGGTGAGCAGTACTTC

D gene: NA
V gene: TRBV6-5
J gene: TRBJ1-1
clone size: NA
CDR3 protein: CASSRGGMNTEAFF
CDR3 DNA: TGTGCCAGCAGCCGGGGGGGAATGAACACTGAAGCTTTCTTT